Following are 26 T cell receptor beta chains from one sample sequenced in a study of blood T cell repertoires in COVID-19. Produced via immunoSEQ multiplex PCR; TCRdb's table is partial and in-frame only. The table includes more than 110,000 clones, roughly 89% detected once. Sequenced input: peripheral blood. The receptors here all came from a middle-aged woman with acute or convalescent COVID-19.

This chain links TRBV27 with TRBJ2-1, with 10 bases matching TRBD2. The CDR3 has 16 residues. Trimming removed 6 bases from V and 2 bases from J; junction bases left unmatched: 7. Germline V CDR1 and CDR2: MNHEY, SMNVEV (reference sequence). CDR3 loop: CASSPLAGDAYNEQFF. The CDR3, as DNA: TGTGCCAGCAGCCCCCTAGCGGGAGATGCCTACAATGAGCAGTTCTTC.

This sequence joins TRBV5-1 and TRBJ1-1; possibly TRBD1 for D (5 bases). Looked up from germline, CDR1 is SGHRS and CDR2 is YFSETQ. This CDR3 spans 14 amino acids. With 0 bases removed from V and 0 bases from J, the gap between germline ends came to 6 bases. CDR3 sequence (DNA): TGCGCCAGCAGCTTGGAAGGGGTGAACACTGAAGCTTTCTTT. Protein product: CASSLEGVNTEAFF.

The V call is TRBV7-9, the J call TRBJ1-5, with 8 bases that match TRBD1. J lost 3 bases, V lost 0 bases, and 4 bases had no gene match. The germline V gene has CDR1 SEHNR and CDR2 FQNEAQ (reference sequence). The CDR3 is 16 amino acids. Here the CDR3 reads CASSLAMTGDNQPQHF. DNA of the CDR3: TGTGCCAGCAGCTTAGCGATGACAGGGGACAATCAGCCCCAGCATTTT.

The chain joins TRBV30 to TRBJ1-5, with no clear D. The germline gives CDR1 GTSNPN, CDR2 SVGIG (reference sequence). Trimming took 5 bases from V and 0 from J, leaving 11 bases between them. There are 14 residues in the CDR3. The CDR3 loop is CAWSPGVSNQPQHF. The CDR3 DNA is TGTGCCTGGTCGCCCGGGGTTAGCAATCAGCCCCAGCATTTT.

This clone was observed a single time. The genes are TRBV6-4 and TRBJ1-2; 7 bases match TRBD1. Germline V CDR1 and CDR2: MRHNA, SNTAGT. This CDR3 comprises 13 residues. Trimming at V came to 2 bases and at J to 7 bases, leaving 4 bases not matched to a gene. The CDR3 nucleotides are TGTGCCAGCAGTGACACAGGGGTGGGTGGCTACACCTTC. This translates into CASSDTGVGGYTF.

V usage is TRBV6-6 and J usage is TRBJ2-7; 10 bases fit TRBD2. Looked up from germline, CDR1 is MNHNY and CDR2 is SVGAGI (reference sequence). The CDR3 contains 14 residues. The V and J ends lost 2 bases and 4 bases, in that order; junction bases with no gene match: 2. The CDR3 spells CASSYLAGVYEQYF. The CDR3 region has the DNA TGTGCCAGCAGTTACCTAGCGGGGGTATACGAGCAGTACTTC.

The chain recombines TRBV19 with TRBJ1-2, with D possibly TRBD1 on 6 matching bases. Germline V gives CDR1 LNHDA, CDR2 SQIVND (reference sequence). This CDR3 spans 12 amino acids. Trimming took 6 bases from V and 7 from J, leaving 12 bases between them. The chain's CDR3 is CASRRGSGGYTF. The CDR3, as DNA: TGTGCCAGTAGAAGGGGGTCTGGTGGCTACACCTTC.

The chain joins TRBV7-2 to TRBJ1-5; the match to TRBD1 covers 11 bases. The CDR3 runs to 15 residues. Germline CDR1 is SGHTA and CDR2 is FQGNSA. V gave up 2 bases and J gave up 6 bases; unmatched junction bases: 3. Here the CDR3 reads CASSLLGQGVQPQHF. The CDR3 DNA follows: TGTGCCAGCAGCTTATTGGGACAGGGGGTTCAGCCCCAGCATTTT.

The V call is TRBV5-6, the J call TRBJ1-4; possibly TRBD1 for D (5 bases). Per germline, CDR1 SGHDT and CDR2 YYEEEE. Trimming removed 1 base at V and 5 bases at J, with 12 bases between. The CDR3 is made up of 15 amino acids. CDR3 amino acids: CASSLRRGPNEKLFF. In nucleotides, the CDR3 is TGTGCCAGCAGCTTGAGGAGGGGTCCCAATGAAAAACTGTTTTTT.

V and J are TRBV11-3 and TRBJ2-1; 16 bases match TRBD2. Germline V lookup: CDR1 SGHNT, CDR2 YENEEA. V gave up 4 bases and J gave up 10 bases; unmatched junction bases: 10. The CDR3 has 17 amino acids. The CDR3 DNA follows: TGTGCCAGCAGCTCGGGACTAGCGGGGGGGCCCGAGGGGGAGCAGTTCTTC. As protein: CASSSGLAGGPEGEQFF.

This chain connects TRBV7-8 to TRBJ2-7; 8 bases agree with TRBD1. Unmatched junction bases numbered 7, after V lost 6 bases and J lost 3 bases. This CDR3 is built from 14 residues. Germline CDR1 reads SGHVS; CDR2 reads FQNEAQ. In DNA, the CDR3 is TGTGCCAGCAGTCACGGACAGGGTTACTACGAGCAGTACTTC. Its translation is CASSHGQGYYEQYF.

This clone was picked up a small number of times. The chain combines TRBV2 with TRBJ1-5, with D unclear. Per germline, CDR1 SNHLY and CDR2 FYNNEI. V was trimmed by 2 bases and J by 0 bases, leaving 23 bases between them. The CDR3 spans 20 residues. The CDR3 sequence is CASSESRILIPGYSNQPQHF. CDR3 in DNA: TGTGCCAGCAGTGAATCAAGGATCCTAATACCAGGTTATAGCAATCAGCCCCAGCATTTT.

The chain recombines TRBV18 with TRBJ1-6; the match to TRBD1 covers 9 bases. With 4 bases clipped from V and 6 bases from J, the junction kept 4 bases outside the gene matches. Germline CDR1 KGHSH, CDR2 LQKENI. This CDR3 contains 15 residues. This chain's CDR3 is CASSLDRGRNSPLHF. CDR3 coding DNA: TGTGCCAGCTCACTGGACAGGGGACGTAATTCACCCCTCCACTTT.

V and J are TRBV7-9 and TRBJ2-3; 7 nucleotides align to TRBD1. The CDR3 totals 12 residues. Trimming took 6 bases from V and 5 from J; bases not matched to a gene: 2. Germline V gene lookup returns CDR1 SEHNR and CDR2 FQNEAQ (reference sequence). This CDR3 reads CASSRTGDTQYF. The CDR3 nucleotides are TGTGCCAGCAGTCGGACAGGAGATACGCAGTATTTT.

This clone was seen just once. The chain combines TRBV30 with TRBJ1-1, with unresolved D. Germline assignment: CDR1 GTSNPN and CDR2 SVGIG (reference sequence). The V and J ends lost 1 base and 1 base respectively, with 7 bases between them. This CDR3 is 13 amino acids long. The CDR3 DNA follows: TGTGCCTGGAGTGCTTCCCGGAACACTGAAGCTTTCTTT. This translates into CAWSASRNTEAFF.

The chain links TRBV27 to TRBJ2-1, with D perhaps TRBD2 (5 bases). Germline CDR1 reads MNHEY; CDR2 reads SMNVEV (reference sequence). V was clipped by 6 bases and J by 9 bases, with 18 bases between them. The CDR3 consists of 14 residues. CDR3 coding DNA: TGTGCCAGCAGACCACTACTAGTGGGCGGTGAGCAGTTCTTC. Its translation is CASRPLLVGGEQFF.

On this clone: Other DNA sequences in the same sample also yield this CDR3. The rearrangement joins TRBV5-1 to TRBJ1-2; 8 bases align to TRBD1. The CDR3 has 12 residues. V dropped 4 bases and J dropped 6; count of bases not matched to a gene: 2. The germline CDR1 and CDR2 sequences are SGHRS and YFSETQ. CDR3 DNA sequence: TGCGCCAGCAGCGGACAGGGTGATGGCTACACCTTC. Translation gives CASSGQGDGYTF. The full variable domain, with the rest looked up from reference TRBV5-1 and TRBJ1-2, is KAGVTQTPRYLIKTRGQQVTLSCSPISGHRSVSWYQQTPGQGLQFLFEYFSETQRNKGNFPGRFSGRQFSNSRSEMNVSTLELGDSALYLCASSGQGDGYTFGSGTRLTVV.

The V gene is TRBV4-2, the J gene TRBJ1-2; TRBD1 matches 10 bases. V shed 3 bases, J shed 4 bases, and the junction held 11 bases outside the gene matches. The germline CDR1 and CDR2 sequences are LGHNA and YNFKEQ. This CDR3 is 17 amino acids long. In nucleotides, the CDR3 is TGTGCCAGCAGCCATCCTACCGGGACAGGGGTGAGCTATGGCTACACCTTC. Translation: CASSHPTGTGVSYGYTF.

This rearrangement joins TRBV2 to TRBJ1-2; D gene unclear. Germline CDR1 SNHLY, CDR2 FYNNEI. This CDR3 region has 14 residues. V was cut by 3 bases and J by 3 bases, with 11 bases left in between. CDR3 protein: CASSEVAPDYGYTF. CDR3 DNA: TGTGCCAGCAGTGAGGTAGCACCTGACTATGGCTACACCTTC.

The rearrangement uses TRBV2 and TRBJ1-1; TRBD1 matches at 10 bases. V lost 5 bases and J lost 1; bases outside the gene matches: 1. Germline V gene sequence: CDR1 SNHLY, CDR2 FYNNEI. This CDR3 is 14 amino acids long. DNA of the CDR3: TGTGCCAGCAGTAGACAGGGGGCGAACACTGAAGCTTTCTTT. Protein sequence: CASSRQGANTEAFF. The variable domain in full, with the rest retrieved from reference TRBV2 and TRBJ1-1, is EPEVTQTPSHQVTQMGQEVILRCVPISNHLYFYWYRQILGQKVEFLVSFYNNEISEKSEIFDDQFSVERPDGSNFTLKIRSTKLEDSAMYFCASSRQGANTEAFFGQGTRLTVV.

This chain links TRBV24-1 with TRBJ1-2; 7 nucleotides match TRBD1. The CDR3 loop spans 14 amino acids. V lost 4 bases to trimming and J lost 3 bases; unmatched junction nucleotides: 4. Germline CDR1 and CDR2: KGHDR and SFDVKD. In DNA, the CDR3 is TGTGCCACCAGTGACTCGGACAGGCACTATGGCTACACCTTC. Amino acids: CATSDSDRHYGYTF.

This clone has a single count. The chain is built from TRBV5-8 and TRBJ2-7; TRBD1 aligns across 8 bases. Germline V CDR1 and CDR2: SGHTS, YDEGEE. The CDR3 runs to 14 residues. Trimming at V came to 0 bases and at J to 6 bases, leaving 5 bases not matched to a gene. The CDR3 sequence: CASSLVQGAGEQYF. DNA for the CDR3: TGTGCCAGCAGCTTGGTCCAGGGGGCTGGCGAGCAGTACTTC.

The chain combines TRBV18 with TRBJ2-5, with 9 positions matching TRBD1. J lost 7 bases, V lost 3 bases, and 9 bases had no gene match. The CDR3 length is 15 residues. Germline loops: CDR1 KGHSH, CDR2 LQKENI. For the CDR3, the DNA is TGTGCCAGCTCACCCCGGACAGGGGTAGAGGGGACCCAGTACTTC. It is translated as CASSPRTGVEGTQYF.

This clone was detected once. The chain employs TRBV5-6 and TRBJ1-4, with D perhaps matching TRBD1 (6 bases). The V gene lost 3 bases and the J gene lost 0 bases, with 9 bases spanning the gap. This CDR3 region has 15 residues. Germline CDR1 reads SGHDT; CDR2 reads YYEEEE. CDR3 DNA: TGTGCCAGCAGCTCAACAGGGACAACTAATGAAAAACTGTTTTTT. As protein: CASSSTGTTNEKLFF.

The genes are TRBV4-1 and TRBJ2-1; 12 nucleotides agree with TRBD2. Germline CDR1 reads MGHRA; CDR2 reads YSYEKL. Trimming took 4 bases from V and 7 from J; bases not matched to a gene: 5. This CDR3 spans 15 amino acids. The CDR3 nucleotides read TGCGCCAGCAGCCCAGCTAGCGGGGGGGCGAATGAGCAGTTCTTC. Its protein product is CASSPASGGANEQFF.

In nucleotides, the CDR3 is TGTGCCAGCAGAAGGGGACAACAATTCACCTACGAGCAGTACTTC. Encoded protein: CASRRGQQFTYEQYF. The chain is built from TRBV5-5 and TRBJ2-7; TRBD1 is a possible D gene (6 bases). The V end was cut by 5 bases, the J end by 2 bases, with 17 bases between. The CDR3 contains 15 residues. Germline V gene sequence: CDR1 SGHKS, CDR2 YYEKEE (reference sequence).